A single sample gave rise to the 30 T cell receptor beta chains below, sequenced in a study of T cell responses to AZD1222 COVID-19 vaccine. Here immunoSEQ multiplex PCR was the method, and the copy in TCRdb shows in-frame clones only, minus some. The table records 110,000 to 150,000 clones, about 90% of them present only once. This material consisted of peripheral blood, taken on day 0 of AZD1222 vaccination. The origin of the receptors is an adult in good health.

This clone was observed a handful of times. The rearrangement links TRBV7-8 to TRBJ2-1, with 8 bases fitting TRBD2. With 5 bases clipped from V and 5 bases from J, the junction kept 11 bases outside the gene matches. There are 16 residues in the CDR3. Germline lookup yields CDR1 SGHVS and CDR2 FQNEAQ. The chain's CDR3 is CASSPMGTSFDNEQFF. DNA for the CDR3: TGTGCCAGCAGCCCCATGGGGACTAGTTTCGACAATGAGCAGTTCTTC.

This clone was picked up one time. DNA of the CDR3: TGTGCCAGCAGTTCTCGCCTAGCGGGAACCGGGGAGCTGTTTTTT. It encodes CASSSRLAGTGELFF. This chain joins TRBV6-2 or TRBV6-3 and TRBJ2-2, with 9 bases aligning to TRBD2. CDR1 is MNHEY, CDR2 SVGEGT, per germline. CDR3 length: 15 amino acids. V shed 4 bases, J shed 5 bases, and the junction held 5 bases outside the gene matches.

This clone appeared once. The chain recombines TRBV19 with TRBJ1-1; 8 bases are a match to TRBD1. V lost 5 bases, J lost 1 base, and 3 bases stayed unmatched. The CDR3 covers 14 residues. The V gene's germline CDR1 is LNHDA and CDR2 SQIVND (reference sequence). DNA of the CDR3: TGTGCCAGTAGTCTGGACAGGGCGAACACTGAAGCTTTCTTT. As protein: CASSLDRANTEAFF.

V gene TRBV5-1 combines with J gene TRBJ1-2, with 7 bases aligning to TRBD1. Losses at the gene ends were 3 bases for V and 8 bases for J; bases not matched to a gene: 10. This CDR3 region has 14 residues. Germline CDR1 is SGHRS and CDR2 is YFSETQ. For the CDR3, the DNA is TGCGCCAGCAGCTCGGTGGACAGGCTCGGGGGCTACACCTTC. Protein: CASSSVDRLGGYTF.

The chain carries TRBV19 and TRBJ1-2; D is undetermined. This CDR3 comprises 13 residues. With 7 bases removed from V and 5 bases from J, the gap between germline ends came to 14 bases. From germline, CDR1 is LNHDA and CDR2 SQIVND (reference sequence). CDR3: CASKQQVSYGYTF. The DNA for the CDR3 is TGTGCCAGTAAACAGCAGGTATCATATGGCTACACCTTC.

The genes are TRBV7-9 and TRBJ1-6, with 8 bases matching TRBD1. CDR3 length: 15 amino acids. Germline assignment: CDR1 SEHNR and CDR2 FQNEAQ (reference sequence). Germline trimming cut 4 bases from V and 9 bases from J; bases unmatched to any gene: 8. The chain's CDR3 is CASSSTGESSSPLHF. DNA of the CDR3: TGTGCCAGCAGCTCGACAGGGGAGAGTTCTTCACCCCTCCACTTT.

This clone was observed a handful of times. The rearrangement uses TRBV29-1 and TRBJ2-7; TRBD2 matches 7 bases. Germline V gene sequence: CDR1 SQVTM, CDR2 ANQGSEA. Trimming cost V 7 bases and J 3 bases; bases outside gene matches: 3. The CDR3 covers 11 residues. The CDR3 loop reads CSGGLVYEQYF. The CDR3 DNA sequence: TGCAGCGGTGGACTAGTCTACGAGCAGTACTTC.

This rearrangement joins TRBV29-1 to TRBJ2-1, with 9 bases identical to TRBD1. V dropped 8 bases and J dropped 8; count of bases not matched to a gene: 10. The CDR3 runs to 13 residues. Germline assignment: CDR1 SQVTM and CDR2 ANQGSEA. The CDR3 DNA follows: TGCAGCACCGAGGGACAGGGCGGCCATGAGCAGTTCTTC. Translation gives CSTEGQGGHEQFF.

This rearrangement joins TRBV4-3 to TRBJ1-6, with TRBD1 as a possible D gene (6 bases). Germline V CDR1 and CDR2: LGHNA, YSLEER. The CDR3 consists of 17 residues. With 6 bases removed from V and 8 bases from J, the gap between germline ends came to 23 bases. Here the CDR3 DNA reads TGCGCCAGCAGGGGTCGGGGGCAGGACAGTGTACATTCACCCCTCCACTTT. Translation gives CASRGRGQDSVHSPLHF.

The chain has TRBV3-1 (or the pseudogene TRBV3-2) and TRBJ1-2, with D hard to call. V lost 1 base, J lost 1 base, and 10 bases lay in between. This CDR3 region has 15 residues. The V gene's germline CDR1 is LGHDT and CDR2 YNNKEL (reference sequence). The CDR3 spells CASSQGEGINYGYTF. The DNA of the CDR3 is TGTGCCAGCAGCCAAGGTGAAGGGATTAACTATGGCTACACCTTC.

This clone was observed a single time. The CDR3 bases are TGTGCCAGCACCCCACATACCGGGGGCACTGAAGCTTTCTTT. As protein: CASTPHTGGTEAFF. The rearrangement joins TRBV9 to TRBJ1-1; perhaps TRBD1 as D (5 bases). V lost 6 bases, J lost 4 bases, and 16 bases lay in between. The CDR3 is 14 amino acids. Germline-derived CDR1 and CDR2 are SGDLS and YYNGEE.

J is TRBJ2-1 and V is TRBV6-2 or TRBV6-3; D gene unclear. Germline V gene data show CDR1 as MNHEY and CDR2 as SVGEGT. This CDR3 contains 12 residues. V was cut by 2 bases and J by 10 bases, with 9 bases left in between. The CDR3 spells CASSYPPEEQFF. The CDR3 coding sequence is TGTGCCAGCAGTTACCCCCCCGAAGAGCAGTTCTTC.

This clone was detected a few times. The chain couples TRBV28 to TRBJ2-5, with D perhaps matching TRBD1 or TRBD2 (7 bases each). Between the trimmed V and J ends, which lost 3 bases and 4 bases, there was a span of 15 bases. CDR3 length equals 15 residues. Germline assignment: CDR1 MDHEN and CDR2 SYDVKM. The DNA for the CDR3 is TGTGCCAGCAGTTTCGACAGGGAGGGTAGAGAGACCCAGTACTTC. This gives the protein CASSFDREGRETQYF.

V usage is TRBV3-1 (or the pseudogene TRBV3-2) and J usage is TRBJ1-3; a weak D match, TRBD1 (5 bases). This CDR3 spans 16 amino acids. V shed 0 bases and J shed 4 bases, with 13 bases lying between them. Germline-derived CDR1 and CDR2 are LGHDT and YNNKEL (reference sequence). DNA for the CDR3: TGTGCCAGCAGCCAAGATCACGGCCCAGGGGGAAACACCATATATTTT. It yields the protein CASSQDHGPGGNTIYF.

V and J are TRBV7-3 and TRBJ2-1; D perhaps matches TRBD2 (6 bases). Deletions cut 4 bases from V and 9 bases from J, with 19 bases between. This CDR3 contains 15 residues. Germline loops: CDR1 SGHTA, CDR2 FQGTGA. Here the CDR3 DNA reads TGTGCCAGCAGCTACAGCGGGCCCGCTCCGAGTGAGCAGTTCTTC. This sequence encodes CASSYSGPAPSEQFF.

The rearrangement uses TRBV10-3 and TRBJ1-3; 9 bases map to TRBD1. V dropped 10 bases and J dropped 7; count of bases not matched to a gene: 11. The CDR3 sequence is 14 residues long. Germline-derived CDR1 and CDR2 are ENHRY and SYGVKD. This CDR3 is CATGGTGNGNTIYF. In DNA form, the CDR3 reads TGTGCCACCGGGGGGACAGGGAATGGCAACACCATATATTTT.

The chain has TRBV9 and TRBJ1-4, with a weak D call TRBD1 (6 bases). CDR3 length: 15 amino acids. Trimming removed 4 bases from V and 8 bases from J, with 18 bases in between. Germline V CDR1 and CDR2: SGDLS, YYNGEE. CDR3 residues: CASSPGQGPGEKLFF. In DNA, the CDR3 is TGTGCCAGCAGCCCGGGGCAGGGGCCGGGGGAAAAACTGTTTTTT.

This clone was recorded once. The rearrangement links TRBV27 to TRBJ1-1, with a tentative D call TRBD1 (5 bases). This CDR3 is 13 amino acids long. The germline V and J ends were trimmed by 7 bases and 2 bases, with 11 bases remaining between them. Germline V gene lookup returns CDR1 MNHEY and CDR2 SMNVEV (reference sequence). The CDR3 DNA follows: TGTGCCAGCATCGGGACCGCAAACACTGAAGCTTTCTTT. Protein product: CASIGTANTEAFF.

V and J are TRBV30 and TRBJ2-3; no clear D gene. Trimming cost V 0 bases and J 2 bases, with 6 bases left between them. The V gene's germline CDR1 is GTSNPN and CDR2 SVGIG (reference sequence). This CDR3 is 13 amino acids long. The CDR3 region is CAWSVAFTDTQYF. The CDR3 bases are TGTGCCTGGAGTGTGGCTTTCACAGATACGCAGTATTTT.

The CDR3, as DNA: TGTGCCAGCAGCCAAGATCTAAGAAAAGACACTGAAGCTTTCTTT. It yields the protein CASSQDLRKDTEAFF. The chain combines TRBV14 with TRBJ1-1; D is ambiguous. CDR3 size: 15 residues. Germline values: CDR1 SGHDN, CDR2 FVKESK. With 0 bases removed from V and 3 bases from J, the gap between germline ends came to 11 bases.

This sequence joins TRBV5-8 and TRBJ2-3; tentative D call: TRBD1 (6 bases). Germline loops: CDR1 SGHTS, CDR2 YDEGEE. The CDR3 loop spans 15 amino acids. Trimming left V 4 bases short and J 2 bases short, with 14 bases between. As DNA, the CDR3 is TGTGCCAGCAGCCTGCCAGGGGCTCCCACAGATACGCAGTATTTT. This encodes CASSLPGAPTDTQYF.

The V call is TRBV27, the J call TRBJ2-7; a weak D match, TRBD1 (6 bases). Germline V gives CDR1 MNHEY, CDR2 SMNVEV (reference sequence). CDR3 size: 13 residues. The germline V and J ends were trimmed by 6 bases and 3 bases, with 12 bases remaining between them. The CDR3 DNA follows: TGTGCCAGCAGCATTAGAGGGGGCTACGAGCAGTACTTC. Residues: CASSIRGGYEQYF.

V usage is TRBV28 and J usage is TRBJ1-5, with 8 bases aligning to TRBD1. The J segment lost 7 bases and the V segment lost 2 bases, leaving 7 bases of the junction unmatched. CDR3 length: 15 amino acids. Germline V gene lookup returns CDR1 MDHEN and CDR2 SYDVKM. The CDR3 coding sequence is TGTGCCAGCAGTTTAGAAACAGGGGGTTGGCAGCCCCAGCATTTT. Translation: CASSLETGGWQPQHF.

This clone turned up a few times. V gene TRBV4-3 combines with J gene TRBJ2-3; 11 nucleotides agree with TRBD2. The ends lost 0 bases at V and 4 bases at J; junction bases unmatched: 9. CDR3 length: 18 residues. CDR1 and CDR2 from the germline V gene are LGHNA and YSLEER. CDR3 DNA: TGCGCCAGCAGCCAAGATCCCCCGACTAGCGGGATAGCAGATACGCAGTATTTT. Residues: CASSQDPPTSGIADTQYF.

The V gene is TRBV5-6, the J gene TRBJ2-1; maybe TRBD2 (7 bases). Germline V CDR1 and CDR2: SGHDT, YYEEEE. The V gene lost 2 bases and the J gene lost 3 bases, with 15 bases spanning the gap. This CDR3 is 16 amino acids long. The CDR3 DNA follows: TGTGCCAGCAGCTTAGGCGGGGGCCCTCGCTACAATGAGCAGTTCTTC. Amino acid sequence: CASSLGGGPRYNEQFF.

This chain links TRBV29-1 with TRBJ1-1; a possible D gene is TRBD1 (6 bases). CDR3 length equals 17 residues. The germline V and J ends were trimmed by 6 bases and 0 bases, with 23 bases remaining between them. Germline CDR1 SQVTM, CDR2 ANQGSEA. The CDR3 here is CSVGTPDLRTVNTEAFF. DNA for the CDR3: TGCAGCGTCGGTACCCCCGATCTACGGACAGTGAACACTGAAGCTTTCTTT.

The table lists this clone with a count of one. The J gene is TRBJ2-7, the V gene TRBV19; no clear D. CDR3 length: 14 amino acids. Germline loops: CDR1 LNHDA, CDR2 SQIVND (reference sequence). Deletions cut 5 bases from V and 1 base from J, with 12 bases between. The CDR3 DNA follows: TGTGCCAGTAGTCCAAGCAGGCCTTCCTACGAGCAGTACTTC. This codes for CASSPSRPSYEQYF.

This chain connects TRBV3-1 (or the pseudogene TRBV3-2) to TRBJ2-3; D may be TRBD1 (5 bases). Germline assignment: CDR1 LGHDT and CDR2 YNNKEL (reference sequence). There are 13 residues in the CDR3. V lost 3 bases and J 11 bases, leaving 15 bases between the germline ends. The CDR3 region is CASSQGRAKGQYF. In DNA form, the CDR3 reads TGTGCCAGCAGCCAGGGCAGGGCCAAGGGGCAGTATTTT.

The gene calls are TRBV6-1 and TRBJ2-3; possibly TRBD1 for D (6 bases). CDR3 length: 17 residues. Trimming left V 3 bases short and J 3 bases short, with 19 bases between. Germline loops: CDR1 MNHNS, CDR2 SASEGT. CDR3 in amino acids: CASSENLQGTGTDTQYF. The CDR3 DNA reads TGTGCCAGCAGTGAGAATTTGCAGGGGACGGGAACAGATACGCAGTATTTT.

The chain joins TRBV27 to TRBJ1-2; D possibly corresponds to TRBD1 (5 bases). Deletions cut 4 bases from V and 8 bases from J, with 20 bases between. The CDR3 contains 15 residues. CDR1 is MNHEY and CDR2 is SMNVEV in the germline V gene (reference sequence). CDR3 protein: CASSSLGRQTWGYTF. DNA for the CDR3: TGTGCCAGCAGTTCGCTGGGGAGACAGACCTGGGGCTACACCTTC.